This T cell receptor (beta chain) was recorded in a study of blood T cell repertoires in COVID-19. As for the study in general: COVID-19 samples, acute and convalescent, were from the United States, Italy and Spain. The analysed material was cDNA or gDNA that came from T cells, B-cell-depleted T cells, or PBMCs.

This clone has only one observation. In the original workflow: Reference gene primers were amplified, and this amplification served to estimate nucleated cell counts. Using immunoSEQ multiplex PCR, the repertoire was profiled, and TCRdb retains in-frame clones only, with some absent. V, J and clone size derive from that table, while D and trimming were established from the DNA sequence. The profile shows 90,000 to 120,000 clones, 88% of them singletons. The CDR3 is 18 residues long. Trimming at V came to 0 bases and at J to 6 bases, leaving 12 bases not matched to a gene. Germline assignment: CDR1 SGHRS and CDR2 YFSETQ.

The chain employs TRBV5-1 and TRBJ2-6; TRBD2 agrees at 7 bases. The sample comprised peripheral blood. The clonotype originates from a human donor in a cohort sampled during active COVID-19. CDR3: CASSLVASGRDVANVLTF. The CDR3 nucleotides are TGCGCCAGCAGCTTGGTGGCTAGCGGAAGGGATGTGGCCAACGTCCTGACTTTC.